Listed below are T cell receptor beta chains from one sample, sequenced in a study of blood T cell repertoires in COVID-19. Using immunoSEQ multiplex PCR, the repertoire was profiled, and TCRdb retains in-frame clones only, with some absent. The sample holds about 150,000 clones, roughly 82% seen once. Material: peripheral blood. These receptors originate from a man in his 70s with acute or convalescent COVID-19. Each CDR3 is given with its conserved first and last residue. The D gene is left open where the match is weak. A row's size may be missing; if present it is once, few, many or a size class.

d_call: NA
clone_size: once
j_call: TRBJ1-4
v_call: TRBV7-9
cdr3_nt: TGTGCCAGCAGATCCTCGGGGGGCGGCGAAAAACTGTTTTTT
cdr3_aa: CASRSSGGGEKLFF

d_call: TRBD1
clone_size: NA
j_call: TRBJ2-5
v_call: TRBV18
cdr3_nt: TGTGCCAGCTCACCAATTACAGGGGGATGGCAAGAGACCCAGTACTTC
cdr3_aa: CASSPITGGWQETQYF

d_call: TRBD1
clone_size: once
j_call: TRBJ1-3
v_call: TRBV30
cdr3_nt: TGTGCCTGGAGTCCGCCGGACAGGACGCTCTCTGGAAACACCATATATTTT
cdr3_aa: CAWSPPDRTLSGNTIYF

d_call: TRBD1
clone_size: NA
j_call: TRBJ1-6
v_call: TRBV11-2
cdr3_nt: TGTGCCAGCAGCTCAACCGACAGGGGGTATTCACCCCTCCACTTT
cdr3_aa: CASSSTDRGYSPLHF

d_call: NA
clone_size: NA
j_call: TRBJ2-7
v_call: TRBV18
cdr3_nt: TGTGCCAGCTCACCACCTCGGGGAGGTTGGTACGAGCAGTACTTC
cdr3_aa: CASSPPRGGWYEQYF

d_call: TRBD1
clone_size: NA
j_call: TRBJ2-6
v_call: TRBV27
cdr3_nt: TGTGCCAGCAGAGTCACCGGGACAGGGATTTCCTCTGGGGCCAACGTCCTGACTTTC
cdr3_aa: CASRVTGTGISSGANVLTF

d_call: NA
clone_size: NA
j_call: TRBJ2-6
v_call: TRBV25-1
cdr3_nt: TGTGCCAGCAGTGCCACAGGGTCTGGGGCCAACGTCCTGACTTTC
cdr3_aa: CASSATGSGANVLTF

d_call: NA
clone_size: NA
j_call: TRBJ2-1
v_call: TRBV5-1
cdr3_nt: TGCGCCAGCAGTTTAGGCGGTGAGCAGTTCTTC
cdr3_aa: CASSLGGEQFF

d_call: TRBD1
clone_size: NA
j_call: TRBJ1-5
v_call: TRBV6-5
cdr3_nt: TGTGCCAGCAGCTGGGACAGAAATCAGCCCCAGCATTTT
cdr3_aa: CASSWDRNQPQHF

d_call: TRBD1
clone_size: NA
j_call: TRBJ1-2
v_call: TRBV3-1/TRBV3-2
cdr3_nt: TGTGCCAGCAGCCAAGCCAAGGGGGCCGGTGGCTACACCTTC
cdr3_aa: CASSQAKGAGGYTF

d_call: NA
clone_size: NA
j_call: TRBJ2-2
v_call: TRBV4-1
cdr3_nt: TGCGCCAGCAGCCAATTAGAAACCACCGGGGAGCTGTTTTTT
cdr3_aa: CASSQLETTGELFF

d_call: NA
clone_size: NA
j_call: TRBJ1-1
v_call: TRBV19
cdr3_nt: TGTGCCAGTAGTAGTCAGGGAGGCGGCACTGAAGCTTTCTTT
cdr3_aa: CASSSQGGGTEAFF

d_call: NA
clone_size: NA
j_call: TRBJ1-5
v_call: TRBV27
cdr3_nt: TGTGCCAGCAGCGGTCCAGGCCCAAACCAGCCCCAGCATTTT
cdr3_aa: CASSGPGPNQPQHF

d_call: TRBD1
clone_size: NA
j_call: TRBJ1-6
v_call: TRBV25-1
cdr3_nt: TGTGCCAGCAGTTCCACCACAGGGGGAATTGGACCCCTCCACTTT
cdr3_aa: CASSSTTGGIGPLHF

d_call: NA
clone_size: NA
j_call: TRBJ2-1
v_call: TRBV27
cdr3_nt: TGTGCCAGCAGTTTATCGAGAGTTCAGGGGTCAGGGGTGCTCTTC
cdr3_aa: CASSLSRVQGSGVLF

d_call: NA
clone_size: NA
j_call: TRBJ2-3
v_call: TRBV27
cdr3_nt: TGTGCCAGCAGTCCCCCCCTGGCCTCACCAACCACAGATACGCAGTATTTT
cdr3_aa: CASSPPLASPTTDTQYF

d_call: NA
clone_size: NA
j_call: TRBJ1-1
v_call: TRBV19
cdr3_nt: TGTGCCAGTAGTCAGGGATTGGGAACTGAAGCTTTCTTT
cdr3_aa: CASSQGLGTEAFF

d_call: NA
clone_size: NA
j_call: TRBJ1-2
v_call: TRBV28
cdr3_nt: TGTGCCAGCACCATAGGACAGAACTATGGCTACACCTTC
cdr3_aa: CASTIGQNYGYTF

d_call: NA
clone_size: once
j_call: TRBJ1-6
v_call: TRBV11-2
cdr3_nt: TGTGCCAGCAGCTCTGACAGAAATTCACCCCTCCACTTT
cdr3_aa: CASSSDRNSPLHF

d_call: NA
clone_size: NA
j_call: TRBJ1-5
v_call: TRBV5-1
cdr3_nt: TGCGCCAGCAGCTTGGCGCAGGGAGGACAGCCCCAGCATTTT
cdr3_aa: CASSLAQGGQPQHF

d_call: NA
clone_size: NA
j_call: TRBJ2-3
v_call: TRBV6-5
cdr3_nt: TGTGCCAGCAGTTACGAGTGGGGCCCAGATACGCAGTATTTT
cdr3_aa: CASSYEWGPDTQYF

d_call: NA
clone_size: NA
j_call: TRBJ1-5
v_call: TRBV7-9
cdr3_nt: TGTGCCAGCAGCTCGCAGGGTTATGATCAGCCCCAGCATTTT
cdr3_aa: CASSSQGYDQPQHF

d_call: TRBD1
clone_size: NA
j_call: TRBJ1-4
v_call: TRBV19
cdr3_nt: TGTGCCAGTAGTAAACAGGGGACCCAAAATGAAAAACTGTTTTTT
cdr3_aa: CASSKQGTQNEKLFF